The T cell receptor beta chain described here comes from a study of lymphopenia after photon versus proton radiotherapy. Sequencing was performed with immunoSEQ multiplex PCR; in TCRdb, only in-frame clones are kept and a portion is missing. The table records 55,000 to 85,000 clones, about nine tenths of them present only once. Germline-derived CDR1 and CDR2 are LNHDA and SQIVND (reference sequence). The length of the CDR3 is 11 residues. J lost 10 bases, V lost 5 bases, and 2 bases had no gene match. Sequencing was performed on peripheral blood, taken from a patient treated with photon-based radiotherapy. The chain uses TRBV19 and TRBJ2-1; TRBD2 aligns across 7 bases. The receptor comes from a woman aged 40-49 years with cholangiocarcinoma. CDR3 nucleotide sequence: TGTGCCAGTAGTGGGGGGGTGGAGCAGTTCTTC. Its protein is CASSGGVEQFF.